This is a list of T cell receptor beta chains from one sample in a study of a mutant IDH1 vaccine in newly diagnosed glioma. Method: immunoSEQ multiplex PCR; TCRdb's copy keeps in-frame clones and lacks some. The sample has 75,000 to 85,000 clones; 91% are singletons. Their target antigens are unknown. Sequencing used PBMCs, obtained from a glioma patient whose treatment included an IDH1 peptide vaccine. Receptors originate from a woman aged 45-60 years with glioma. The CDR3 runs from the conserved cysteine through the conserved F or W. A D gene is named only where the DNA matches it firmly. The size field is filled for only some rows; it gives once, few, many or a size class.

. . TRBJ2-7 TRBV18 CASSPSTYEQYF TGTGCCAGCTCACCGTCCACCTACGAGCAGTACTTC
. TRBD2 TRBJ2-5 TRBV27 CASSFNEAAGGRETQYF TGTGCCAGCAGTTTTAATGAGGCAGCGGGAGGGCGGGAGACCCAGTACTTC
. . TRBJ2-1 TRBV7-2 CASSAVNFLYNEQFF TGTGCCAGCAGCGCCGTGAACTTTCTCTACAATGAGCAGTTCTTC
once . TRBJ1-4 TRBV29-1 CSVRRPSNEKLFF TGCAGCGTTCGACGGCCATCAAATGAAAAACTGTTTTTT
. . TRBJ2-2 TRBV27 CASSLRAGVLGELFF TGTGCCAGCAGTTTAAGGGCCGGGGTGCTGGGGGAGCTGTTTTTT
. . TRBJ1-1 TRBV2 CASSELGNTEAFF TGTGCCAGCAGTGAACTAGGGAACACTGAAGCTTTCTTT
. TRBD1 TRBJ1-1 TRBV28 CASSSGGADTEAFF TGTGCCAGCAGTTCAGGGGGCGCGGACACTGAAGCTTTCTTT
. . TRBJ2-5 TRBV10-2 CASSPLGETQYF TGCGCCAGCAGTCCACTCGGGGAGACCCAGTACTTC
. . TRBJ1-1 TRBV19 CASSIGGAVTEAFF TGTGCCAGTAGTATTGGGGGGGCCGTAACTGAAGCTTTCTTT
. TRBD2 TRBJ2-2 TRBV28 CASSFAGTSGRVNTGELFF TGTGCCAGCAGCTTCGCCGGGACTAGCGGGAGGGTGAACACCGGGGAGCTGTTTTTT
. TRBD1 TRBJ2-7 TRBV7-2 CASGRTGNYEQYF TGTGCCAGCGGACGGACAGGCAACTACGAGCAGTACTTC
. . TRBJ2-7 TRBV5-1 CASSYVGAGEQYF TGCGCCAGCAGTTATGTAGGGGCGGGGGAGCAGTACTTC
. TRBD1 TRBJ1-1 TRBV19 CASSYRGEATEAFF TGTGCCAGTAGTTACAGGGGAGAGGCCACTGAAGCTTTCTTT
. . TRBJ2-7 TRBV7-7 CASSPTWDGSEQYF TGTGCTAGCAGCCCCACGTGGGACGGAAGCGAGCAGTACTTC
. TRBD2 TRBJ2-1 TRBV2 CASSPQLAGVGNEQFF TGTGCCAGCAGTCCCCAACTAGCGGGAGTTGGCAATGAGCAGTTCTTC
. . TRBJ2-1 TRBV18 CASHPGALNEQFF TGTGCCAGCCATCCGGGCGCCCTCAATGAGCAGTTCTTC
. TRBD2 TRBJ2-7 TRBV5-1 CASRDTSAYPYEQYF TGCGCCAGCAGGGATACTAGCGCCTACCCCTACGAGCAGTACTTC
. . TRBJ2-6 TRBV6-1 CASSAGAGANVLTF TGTGCCAGCAGTGCTGGGGCTGGGGCCAACGTCCTGACTTTC
. . TRBJ1-1 TRBV11-1 CASSPPGPEAFF TGTGCCAGCAGCCCCCCGGGACCTGAAGCTTTCTTT
. . TRBJ2-1 TRBV7-9 CASSLGWATWDEQFF TGTGCCAGCAGCTTAGGGTGGGCGACCTGGGATGAGCAGTTCTTC
. TRBD2 TRBJ2-7 TRBV5-4 CASSSLAGSYEQYF TGTGCCAGCAGCTCTTTAGCGGGTTCCTACGAGCAGTACTTC
few . TRBJ2-5 TRBV5-4 CASSRGPETQYF TGTGCCAGCAGCCGAGGACCGGAGACCCAGTACTTC
. TRBD1 TRBJ1-1 TRBV10-2 CASSERQGAPRAFF TGCGCCAGCAGTGAGAGACAGGGGGCACCAAGAGCTTTCTTT
. . TRBJ1-1 TRBV6-5 CASSYVVNTEAFF TGTGCCAGCAGTTACGTGGTGAACACTGAAGCTTTCTTT
. . TRBJ2-7 TRBV28 CASSLKVEQYF TGTGCCAGCAGTTTGAAGGTTGAGCAGTACTTC
. . TRBJ2-5 TRBV30 CAWSVGNEETQYF TGTGCCTGGAGTGTAGGGAACGAAGAGACCCAGTACTTC
. . TRBJ1-1 TRBV4-1 CASSQHQRGHTEAFF TGCGCCAGCAGCCAACATCAAAGAGGGCACACTGAAGCTTTCTTT
few TRBD1 TRBJ2-7 TRBV2 CASSQDRDRYF TGTGCCAGCAGCCAGGACAGGGATCGGTACTTC
. . TRBJ1-1 TRBV18 CASSGGRNTEAFF TGTGCCAGCTCTGGGGGGCGGAACACTGAAGCTTTCTTT
. . TRBJ2-1 TRBV6-4 CASSDSERAGYNEQFF TGTGCCAGCAGTGACTCCGAGCGGGCCGGCTACAATGAGCAGTTCTTC
. . TRBJ2-7 TRBV27 CASSFTATYEQYF TGTGCCAGCAGTTTTACAGCCACCTACGAGCAGTACTTC
. . TRBJ2-7 TRBV6-5 CASSSPAVTYEQYF TGTGCCAGCAGTTCCCCAGCGGTAACCTACGAGCAGTACTTC
. . TRBJ2-1 TRBV5-1 CASSPSSFEQFF TGCGCCAGCAGCCCATCTAGCTTTGAGCAGTTCTTC
. . TRBJ2-7 TRBV6-1 CASSEAPDGEQYF TGTGCCAGCAGTGAAGCTCCCGACGGCGAGCAGTACTTC
. . TRBJ2-6 TRBV13 CASSLAPDVLTF TGTGCCAGCAGCTTAGCTCCGGACGTCCTGACTTTC
once . TRBJ2-7 TRBV19 CASSARTDSYEQYF TGTGCCAGTAGTGCCCGGACAGACTCCTACGAGCAGTACTTC
. . TRBJ1-2 TRBV10-3 CAISGSTLNYGYTF TGTGCCATCAGTGGATCGACCCTTAACTATGGCTACACCTTC
once . TRBJ2-2 TRBV7-9 CASSFSVNTGELFF TGTGCCAGCAGCTTCTCGGTAAACACCGGGGAGCTGTTTTTT
. . TRBJ1-5 TRBV5-4 CASSLDLQDQPQHF TGTGCCAGCAGCTTGGACCTACAGGATCAGCCCCAGCATTTT
. TRBD2 TRBJ2-3 TRBV2 CASSETQTSGREDTQYF TGTGCCAGCAGTGAAACTCAGACTAGCGGGAGAGAGGATACGCAGTATTTT
. TRBD2 TRBJ2-1 TRBV10-3 CAIRRLAEYNEQFF TGTGCCATCCGTAGACTAGCGGAGTACAATGAGCAGTTCTTC
. TRBD1 TRBJ2-3 TRBV13 CASSPTGTGSDTQYF TGTGCCAGCAGCCCGACCGGGACAGGGAGCGATACGCAGTATTTT
. . TRBJ1-2 TRBV11-2 CASSSSPPTPYGYTF TGTGCCAGCAGCTCGAGTCCTCCTACTCCCTATGGCTACACCTTC
. TRBD2 TRBJ2-5 TRBV7-9 CASSSGTSGLHETQYF TGTGCCAGCAGCTCCGGGACTAGCGGGCTCCATGAGACCCAGTACTTC
. TRBD2 TRBJ2-1 TRBV30 CAWDLLGGSEQFF TGTGCCTGGGACTTACTCGGGGGGTCTGAGCAGTTCTTC
. TRBD1 TRBJ1-2 TRBV11-2 CASSAGDRGPLNYGYTF TGTGCCAGCAGCGCCGGGGACAGGGGGCCCCTGAACTATGGCTACACCTTC
. . TRBJ1-4 TRBV6-5 CASSYHGDLGEKLFF TGTGCCAGCAGTTACCATGGCGACCTAGGGGAAAAACTGTTTTTT
. TRBD1 TRBJ2-1 TRBV6-6 CASRALGGGRSNEQFF TGTGCCAGCAGAGCCCTAGGGGGCGGTAGGTCCAATGAGCAGTTCTTC
few . TRBJ1-2 TRBV15 CATSLVHSPRHTF TGTGCCACCAGCTTGGTCCACAGTCCGAGGCACACCTTC
. TRBD2 TRBJ2-5 TRBV5-1 CASSIGTSGGSETQYF TGCGCCAGCAGCATCGGGACTAGCGGAGGATCGGAGACCCAGTACTTC
once . TRBJ2-3 TRBV7-2 CASSPAGATDTQYF TGTGCCAGCAGCCCCGCGGGGGCCACAGATACGCAGTATTTT
. TRBD1 TRBJ1-4 TRBV7-9 CASSSQQGAIREKLFF TGTGCCAGCAGCTCTCAACAGGGGGCGATACGGGAAAAACTGTTTTTT